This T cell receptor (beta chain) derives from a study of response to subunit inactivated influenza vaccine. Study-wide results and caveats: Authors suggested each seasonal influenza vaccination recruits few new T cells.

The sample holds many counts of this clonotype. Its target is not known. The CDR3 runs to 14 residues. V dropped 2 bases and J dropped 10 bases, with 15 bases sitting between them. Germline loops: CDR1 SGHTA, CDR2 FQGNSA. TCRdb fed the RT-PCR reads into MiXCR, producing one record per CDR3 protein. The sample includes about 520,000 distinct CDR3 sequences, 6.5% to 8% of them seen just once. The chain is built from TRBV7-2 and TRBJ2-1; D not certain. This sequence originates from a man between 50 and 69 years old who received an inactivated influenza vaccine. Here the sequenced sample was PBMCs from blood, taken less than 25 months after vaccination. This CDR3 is CASSLLLWVGEQFF. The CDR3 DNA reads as TGTGCCAGCAGCTTACTATTATGGGTAGGCGAGCAGTTCTTC.